These 14 T cell receptor beta chains were sequenced from one sample in a study of cytomegalovirus exposure and HLA in healthy donors. 13 Jbeta primers and 60 Vbeta primers were used for the PCR. Method: immunoSEQ multiplex PCR; TCRdb's copy keeps in-frame clones and lacks some. Among roughly 20,000 clones listed, around 77% were seen once. Sequencing input: PBMCs. The receptors shown here come from a man aged 55-75 years in good health and CMV-seronegative.

For the CDR3, the DNA is TGTGCCAGCAGCTCAGGGGCAGATACGCAGTATTTT. As protein: CASSSGADTQYF. This rearrangement joins TRBV7-6 to TRBJ2-3; perhaps TRBD1 as D (6 bases). Deletions cut 4 bases from V and 4 bases from J, with 6 bases between. This CDR3 is built from 12 residues. Germline V gene lookup returns CDR1 SGHVS and CDR2 FNYEAQ.

The chain has TRBV28 and TRBJ2-7; TRBD1 aligns across 7 bases. Germline values: CDR1 MDHEN, CDR2 SYDVKM. The CDR3 has 13 amino acids. V dropped 5 bases and J dropped 2; count of bases not matched to a gene: 3. The CDR3 DNA reads as TGTGCCAGCAGTACAGGGGTCACCTACGAGCAGTACTTC. This codes for CASSTGVTYEQYF.

There are a few counts of this clone. The chain combines TRBV7-6 with TRBJ2-5, with a weak D call TRBD1 (5 bases). Trimming took 5 bases from V and 1 from J, leaving 11 bases between them. CDR1 and CDR2 from the germline V gene are SGHVS and FNYEAQ. The CDR3 sequence is 14 residues long. In nucleotides, the CDR3 is TGTGCCAGCAGCCGGACCAGGGCCCAAGAGACCCAGTACTTC. Its protein product is CASSRTRAQETQYF.

The rearrangement links TRBV7-6 to TRBJ2-2; perhaps TRBD2 as D (5 bases). V lost 5 bases and J lost 7, with 17 bases in between. The germline V gene encodes CDR1 SGHVS and CDR2 FNYEAQ. The CDR3 is 15 amino acids. CDR3 in DNA: TGTGCCAGCAGCGAGACGGGCGGGCGGGTCGGGGAGCTGTTTTTT. Translated: CASSETGGRVGELFF.

The rearrangement joins TRBV5-1 to TRBJ2-1; 8 bases map to TRBD2. Unmatched junction bases numbered 17, after V lost 3 bases and J lost 6 bases. CDR3 length: 18 amino acids. Germline assignment: CDR1 SGHRS and CDR2 YFSETQ. CDR3 in DNA: TGCGCCAGCAGCTACCGTCGGGCTTTGAGCGGGAGCGCCAATGAGCAGTTCTTC. Its protein product is CASSYRRALSGSANEQFF.

This clone was counted a few times. The CDR3 region is CATSPKNIQYF. CDR3 bases: TGTGCCACCTCCCCCAAAAACATTCAGTACTTC. The gene calls are TRBV28 and TRBJ2-4; D gene unclear. Germline CDR1 and CDR2: MDHEN and SYDVKM. The CDR3 has 11 amino acids. V shed 10 bases and J shed 2 bases, with 6 bases lying between them.

This clone was recorded a few times. The chain employs TRBV4-1 and TRBJ2-2; 7 bases fit TRBD1. CDR3 length: 17 amino acids. J gave up 3 bases and V 4 bases, and 11 bases lay outside the gene matches. Germline V CDR1 and CDR2: MGHRA, YSYEKL. The CDR3 nucleotides are TGCGCCAGCAGCCCACAGGGGCGGCCGGGCCACACCGGGGAGCTGTTTTTT. Translation: CASSPQGRPGHTGELFF.

J is TRBJ1-2 and V is TRBV4-1; TRBD1 might be the D (6 bases). CDR3 length: 16 residues. Germline CDR1 MGHRA, CDR2 YSYEKL. V shed 0 bases and J shed 4 bases, with 15 bases lying between them. CDR3 residues: CASSQDRAGVSYGYTF. The CDR3 DNA is TGCGCCAGCAGCCAAGACCGGGCAGGGGTTAGCTATGGCTACACCTTC.

The chain joins TRBV18 to TRBJ1-5; 7 positions match TRBD1. Germline CDR1 reads KGHSH; CDR2 reads LQKENI. With 2 bases clipped from V and 3 bases from J, the junction kept 13 bases outside the gene matches. The CDR3 is 18 amino acids. The CDR3 DNA reads as TGTGCCAGCTCACCAAAACGGGGGGGCGACAGGGACAATCAGCCCCAGCATTTT. Its protein product is CASSPKRGGDRDNQPQHF.

The V and J genes are TRBV14 and TRBJ1-1; maybe TRBD1 (6 bases). This CDR3 contains 15 residues. Per the germline V gene, CDR1 is SGHDN and CDR2 is FVKESK. Deletions cut 4 bases from V and 0 bases from J, with 12 bases between. The CDR3: CASSPNRVVNTEAFF. The CDR3 nucleotides are TGTGCCAGCAGCCCGAACAGGGTCGTGAACACTGAAGCTTTCTTT.

This clone was detected a few times. The chain uses TRBV6-1 and TRBJ2-7, with 8 bases fitting TRBD1. Trimming cost V 6 bases and J 2 bases; bases outside gene matches: 9. Germline V gene lookup returns CDR1 MNHNS and CDR2 SASEGT. The CDR3 contains 15 residues. The CDR3 region is CASSPSGTGTYEQYF. CDR3 nucleotide sequence: TGTGCCAGCAGCCCGTCCGGGACAGGAACCTACGAGCAGTACTTC.

This clone was observed once. The rearrangement joins TRBV19 to TRBJ1-2; no clear D gene. The CDR3 is made up of 13 amino acids. Between the trimmed V and J ends, which lost 3 bases and 3 bases, there was a span of 8 bases. Germline V gives CDR1 LNHDA, CDR2 SQIVND (reference sequence). This CDR3 reads CASSISRDYGYTF. CDR3 sequence (DNA): TGTGCCAGTAGTATTAGCCGGGACTATGGCTACACCTTC.

Only a few counts were recorded for this clone. This chain links TRBV28 with TRBJ2-1; TRBD2 agrees at 12 bases. CDR3 size: 15 residues. Per germline, CDR1 MDHEN and CDR2 SYDVKM. V shed 5 bases and J 5 bases; nucleotides not matched to a gene: 4. Written as DNA, the CDR3 is TGTGCCAGCAGTCTAGCGGGAGGGTGGGACAATGAGCAGTTCTTC. Translation: CASSLAGGWDNEQFF.

The rearrangement joins TRBV9 to TRBJ2-3; D ambiguous. The V gene lost 4 bases and the J gene lost 3 bases, with 15 bases spanning the gap. CDR1 and CDR2 from the germline V gene are SGDLS and YYNGEE. The CDR3 has 15 amino acids. CDR3 DNA sequence: TGTGCCAGCAGCCCCCGTCCCAGGCTAACAGATACGCAGTATTTT. It yields the protein CASSPRPRLTDTQYF.